These T cell receptor beta chains were read from a single sample in a study of cytomegalovirus exposure and HLA in healthy donors. Libraries were prepared by immunoSEQ multiplex PCR; TCRdb keeps only in-frame clonotypes and omits some of them. The sample yields fewer than 250,000 clones, about three quarters seen once. The sample comprised PBMCs. All receptors derive from a male donor in good health and CMV-seronegative. The CDR3 runs from the conserved cysteine through the conserved F or W. Clone size is given for some rows only: seen once, a few or many times, or a class if the clone is expanded.

J | V | size | CDR3
TRBJ2-2 | TRBV28 | . | CASGRGNTGELFF
TRBJ1-1 | TRBV5-5 | . | CASGHRPNTEAFF
TRBJ2-5 | TRBV13 | . | CASSRLAEETQYF
TRBJ1-4 | TRBV5-1 | . | CASSSVPTNEKLFF
TRBJ1-4 | TRBV28 | . | CASSPPTGTETTNEKLFF
TRBJ2-5 | TRBV7-3 | . | CASSFSGTTQGETQYF
TRBJ2-6 | TRBV4-2 | . | CASSQVFSSGANVLTF
. | TRBV4-2 | . | CASSRRGAGGRGSYEQYF
TRBJ2-2 | TRBV27 | once | CASSLRDRGQTGELFF
TRBJ2-5 | TRBV30 | . | CAWSVSAGTGETQYF
. | TRBV12-5 | . | CASGFSLQGANGEQYF
TRBJ2-2 | TRBV5-1 | . | CASSLGLGDTGELFF
TRBJ2-7 | TRBV21-1 | . | CASSKGDPPHSGTSSYEQYF
TRBJ1-1 | TRBV9 | . | CASSGHPRGNTEAFF
TRBJ2-6 | TRBV30 | once | CAWELRGGNSGANVLTF
TRBJ2-1 | TRBV7-7 | . | CASPNESTDWHEQFF
TRBJ1-1 | TRBV9 | few | CASSVGVQGQVWDTEAFF
TRBJ2-3 | TRBV9 | . | CASSVEAGGSTDTQYF
TRBJ1-2 | TRBV7-3 | once | CASSLLVGGYTF
TRBJ1-6 | TRBV18 | . | CASSPKQGWTYNSPLHF
TRBJ1-2 | TRBV7-9 | . | CASSGGQVYGYTF
TRBJ1-4 | TRBV5-1 | . | CASSHGPRGNEKLFF
TRBJ1-1 | TRBV7-2 | few | CASSLSRYEAFF
TRBJ2-7 | TRBV4-3 | . | CASKKLAGGMYEQYF
. | TRBV5-1 | . | CASSYGGTDEQYF
TRBJ2-2 | TRBV4-3 | few | CASSHELGLAGAGELFF
TRBJ2-1 | TRBV28 | once | CASSLPTGWLEQFF
TRBJ2-5 | TRBV5-5 | . | CASSFPRGEETQYF
TRBJ2-5 | TRBV7-8 | . | CASSSSYWGGLETQYF
TRBJ2-3 | TRBV5-4 | . | CASSLLRSTDTQYF
TRBJ2-1 | TRBV7-2 | once | CASSPTSGAYNEQFF
TRBJ2-5 | TRBV7-7 | . | CASSQVGQETQYF
TRBJ2-3 | TRBV5-4 | few | CASSLSPGGSTDTQYF
TRBJ2-3 | TRBV27 | . | CASSLGLAGSDTQYF
TRBJ2-1 | TRBV28 | . | CASNPSGRGSNEQFF